Only a few counts were recorded for the clone carrying this T cell receptor (beta chain). The antigen is not known. The sample is drawn from a study of cytomegalovirus exposure and HLA in healthy donors. Study at large: Unique TCR beta sequences numbering about 100 million came from some 200 million T cells in an earlier analysis.

Study results and caveats: There were several of the most significant clusters that appeared linked to common viral pathogens in a later analysis. Across HLA loci, a later analysis found differing TCR association rates, with DRB1 most and HLA-C fewest.

PCR amplification relied on 60 Vbeta primers (plus 13 Jbeta primers). The table came from immunoSEQ multiplex PCR; TCRdb's copy has only in-frame clones and leaves some out. The data hold 90,000 to 150,000 clones, with 75% to 90% observed a single time. Donors likely had unrecorded immune exposures despite being nominally healthy when sampled. The source of this sequence is a man aged 35 to 55 in good health and CMV-seronegative. Specimen: PBMCs.

The chain's CDR3 is CASSVGGRPYNEQFF. CDR3 sequence (DNA): TGTGCCAGCAGCGTAGGGGGCAGGCCCTACAATGAGCAGTTCTTC. This chain joins TRBV9 and TRBJ2-1; D is perhaps TRBD1 (5 bases). V dropped 0 bases and J dropped 2 bases, with 9 bases sitting between them. The CDR3 is made up of 15 amino acids. Germline V gives CDR1 SGDLS, CDR2 YYNGEE.